The next 2 T cell receptor beta chains were all read from a single sample in a study of cytomegalovirus exposure and HLA in healthy donors. The primer mix had 60 Vbeta and 13 Jbeta primers. Sequencing was performed with immunoSEQ multiplex PCR; in TCRdb, only in-frame clones are kept and a portion is missing. The sample includes 95,000 to 150,000 clones, roughly 66% seen only once; the top ten take more than 4.5%. Sequencing was carried out using PBMCs. The source of these receptors is a man in his sixties in good health and CMV-seropositive.

The CDR3 here is CASSRNLGPNEKLFF. CDR3 nucleotide sequence: TGTGCCAGCAGCCGAAACCTAGGTCCAAATGAAAAACTGTTTTTT. The chain links TRBV5-6 to TRBJ1-4, with unresolved D. Germline CDR1 reads SGHDT; CDR2 reads YYEEEE. The V end was cut by 4 bases, the J end by 5 bases, with 15 bases between. The length of the CDR3 is 15 residues.

This clone occurred a few times. This chain connects TRBV5-1 to TRBJ2-1; 10 nucleotides align to TRBD1. V lost 4 bases, J lost 7 bases, and 8 bases stayed unmatched. The CDR3 covers 15 residues. CDR1 SGHRS and CDR2 YFSETQ come from the germline V gene. CDR3 sequence reads: CASSAGTGDVNEQFF. The CDR3 nucleotides are TGCGCCAGCAGCGCCGGGACAGGGGATGTGAATGAGCAGTTCTTC.